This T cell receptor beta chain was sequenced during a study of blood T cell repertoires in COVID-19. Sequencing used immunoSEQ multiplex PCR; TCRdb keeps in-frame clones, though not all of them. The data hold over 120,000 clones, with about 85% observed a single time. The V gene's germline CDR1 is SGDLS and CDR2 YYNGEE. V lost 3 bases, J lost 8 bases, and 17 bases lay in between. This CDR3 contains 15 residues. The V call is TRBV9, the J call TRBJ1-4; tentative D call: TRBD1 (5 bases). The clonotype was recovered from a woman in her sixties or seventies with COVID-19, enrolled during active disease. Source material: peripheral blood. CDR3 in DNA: TGTGCCAGCAGCGGCCGGGGGGTTTCGTACGAAAAACTGTTTTTT. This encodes CASSGRGVSYEKLFF. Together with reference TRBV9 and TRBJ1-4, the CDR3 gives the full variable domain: DSGVTQTPKHLITATGQRVTLRCSPRSGDLSVYWYQQSLDQGLQFLIQYYNGEERAKGNILERFSAQQFPDLHSELNLSSLELGDSALYFCASSGRGVSYEKLFFGSGTQLSVL.